This T cell receptor (beta chain) was retrieved from a study of human T cells and chemical hapten exposure. TCRdb reprocessed the RACE reads via MiXCR and lists one record per CDR3 protein. There are 150,000 to 200,000 distinct CDR3 sequences in the sample; under 35% occur only once, and approximately 3% lies in the top ten. Regarding time point: pre-sensitization, week 0. Treatment of the sample: therapeutic diphenylcyclopropenone sensitization with weekly scalp DPC. V was clipped by 3 bases and J by 4 bases, with 13 bases between them. Germline V gene lookup returns CDR1 SGDLS and CDR2 YYNGEE. This CDR3 comprises 14 residues.

Material: whole blood, obtained in connection with sensitization to the hapten diphenylcyclopropenone (DPC). This clonotype was obtained from a woman aged 25 to 39 with alopecia areata. Some clones in this sample may be carry-over from other donors' samples. The J gene is TRBJ1-2, the V gene TRBV9, with D possibly TRBD1 on 6 matching bases. In nucleotides, the CDR3 is TGTGCCAGCAGCGGCGGACAGTATACCTATGGCTACACCTTC. Translation gives CASSGGQYTYGYTF.